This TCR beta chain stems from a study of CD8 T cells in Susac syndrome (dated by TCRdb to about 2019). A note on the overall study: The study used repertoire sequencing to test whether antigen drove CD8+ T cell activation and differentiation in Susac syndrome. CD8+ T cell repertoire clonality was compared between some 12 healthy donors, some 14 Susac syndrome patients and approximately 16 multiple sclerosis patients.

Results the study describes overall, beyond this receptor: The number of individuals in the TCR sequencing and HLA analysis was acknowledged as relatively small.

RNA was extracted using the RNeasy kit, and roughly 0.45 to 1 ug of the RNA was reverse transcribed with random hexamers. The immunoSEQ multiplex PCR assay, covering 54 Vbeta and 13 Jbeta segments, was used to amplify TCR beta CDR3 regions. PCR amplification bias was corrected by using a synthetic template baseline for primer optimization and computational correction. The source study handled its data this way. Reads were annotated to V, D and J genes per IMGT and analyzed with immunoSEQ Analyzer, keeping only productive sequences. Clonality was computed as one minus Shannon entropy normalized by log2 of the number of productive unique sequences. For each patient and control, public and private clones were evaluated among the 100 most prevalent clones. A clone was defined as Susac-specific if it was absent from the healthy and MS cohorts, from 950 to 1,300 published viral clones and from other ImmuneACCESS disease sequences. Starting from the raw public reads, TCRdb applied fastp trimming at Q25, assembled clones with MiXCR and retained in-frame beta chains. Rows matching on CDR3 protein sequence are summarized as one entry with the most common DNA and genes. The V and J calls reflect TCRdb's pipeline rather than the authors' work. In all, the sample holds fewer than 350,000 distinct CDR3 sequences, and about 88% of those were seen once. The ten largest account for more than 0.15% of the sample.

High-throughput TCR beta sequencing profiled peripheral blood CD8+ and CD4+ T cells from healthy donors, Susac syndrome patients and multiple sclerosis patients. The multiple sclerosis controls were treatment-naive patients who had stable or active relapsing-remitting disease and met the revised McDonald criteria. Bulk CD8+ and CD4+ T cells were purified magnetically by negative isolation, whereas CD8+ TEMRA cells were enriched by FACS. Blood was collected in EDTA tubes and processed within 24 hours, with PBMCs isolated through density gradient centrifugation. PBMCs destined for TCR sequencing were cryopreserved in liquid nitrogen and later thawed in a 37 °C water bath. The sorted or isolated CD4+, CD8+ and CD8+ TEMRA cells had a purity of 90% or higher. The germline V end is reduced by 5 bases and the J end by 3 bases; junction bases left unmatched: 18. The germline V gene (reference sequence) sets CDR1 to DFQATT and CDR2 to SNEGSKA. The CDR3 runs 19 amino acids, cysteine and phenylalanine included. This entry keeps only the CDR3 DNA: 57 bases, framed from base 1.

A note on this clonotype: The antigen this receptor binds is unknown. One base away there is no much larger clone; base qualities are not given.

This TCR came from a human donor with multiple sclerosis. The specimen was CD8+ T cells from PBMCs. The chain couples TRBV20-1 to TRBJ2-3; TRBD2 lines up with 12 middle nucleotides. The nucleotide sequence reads TGCAGTGCTCCGGGATACATACCGGGACTAGCGGGCTTAACAGATACGCAGTATTTT. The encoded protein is CSAPGYIPGLAGLTDTQYF.